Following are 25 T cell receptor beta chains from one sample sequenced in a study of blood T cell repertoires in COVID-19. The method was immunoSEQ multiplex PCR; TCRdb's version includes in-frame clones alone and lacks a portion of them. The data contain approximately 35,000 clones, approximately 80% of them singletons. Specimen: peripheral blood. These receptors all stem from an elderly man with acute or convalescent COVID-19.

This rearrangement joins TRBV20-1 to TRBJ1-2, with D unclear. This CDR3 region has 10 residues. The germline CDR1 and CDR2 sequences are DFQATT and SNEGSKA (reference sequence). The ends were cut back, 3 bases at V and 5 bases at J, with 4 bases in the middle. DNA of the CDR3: TGCAGTGCTAGCTCGTATGGCTACACCTTC. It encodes CSASSYGYTF.

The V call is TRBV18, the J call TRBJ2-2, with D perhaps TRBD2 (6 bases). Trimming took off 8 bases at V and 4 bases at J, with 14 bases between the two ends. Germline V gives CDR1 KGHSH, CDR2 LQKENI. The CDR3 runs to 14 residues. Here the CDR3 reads CASRTDGGTGELFF. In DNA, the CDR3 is TGTGCCAGCCGAACGGACGGGGGCACCGGGGAGCTGTTTTTT.

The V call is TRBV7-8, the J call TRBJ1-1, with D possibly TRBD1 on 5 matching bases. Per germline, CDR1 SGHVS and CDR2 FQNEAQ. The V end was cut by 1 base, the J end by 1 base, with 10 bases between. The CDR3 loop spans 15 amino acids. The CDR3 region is CASSLGLTGNTEAFF. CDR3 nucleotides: TGTGCCAGCAGCTTAGGTCTCACAGGGAACACTGAAGCTTTCTTT.

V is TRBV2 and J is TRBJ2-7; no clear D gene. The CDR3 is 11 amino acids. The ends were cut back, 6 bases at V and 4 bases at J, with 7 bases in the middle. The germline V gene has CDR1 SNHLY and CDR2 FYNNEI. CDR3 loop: CASSLLYEQYF. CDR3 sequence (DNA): TGTGCCAGCAGCCTTTTATACGAGCAGTACTTC. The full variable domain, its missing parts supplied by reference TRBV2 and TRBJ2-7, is EPEVTQTPSHQVTQMGQEVILRCVPISNHLYFYWYRQILGQKVEFLVSFYNNEISEKSEIFDDQFSVERPDGSNFTLKIRSTKLEDSAMYFCASSLLYEQYFGPGTRLTVT.

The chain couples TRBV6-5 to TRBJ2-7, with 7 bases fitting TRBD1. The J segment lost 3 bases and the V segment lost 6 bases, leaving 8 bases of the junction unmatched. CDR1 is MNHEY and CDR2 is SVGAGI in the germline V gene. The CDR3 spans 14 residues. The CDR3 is CASRVRDSFYEQYF. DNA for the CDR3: TGTGCCAGCAGGGTACGGGACAGTTTCTACGAGCAGTACTTC.

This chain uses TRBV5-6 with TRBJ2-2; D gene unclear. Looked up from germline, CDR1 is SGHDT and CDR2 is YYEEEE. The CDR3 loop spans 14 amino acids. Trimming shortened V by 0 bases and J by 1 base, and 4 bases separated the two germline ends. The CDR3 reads CASSLGGNTGELFF. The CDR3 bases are TGTGCCAGCAGCTTGGGAGGGAACACCGGGGAGCTGTTTTTT. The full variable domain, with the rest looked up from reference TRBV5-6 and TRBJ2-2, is DAGVTQSPTHLIKTRGQQVTLRCSPKSGHDTVSWYQQALGQGPQFIFQYYEEEERQRGNFPDRFSGHQFPNYSSELNVNALLLGDSALYLCASSLGGNTGELFFGEGSRLTVL.

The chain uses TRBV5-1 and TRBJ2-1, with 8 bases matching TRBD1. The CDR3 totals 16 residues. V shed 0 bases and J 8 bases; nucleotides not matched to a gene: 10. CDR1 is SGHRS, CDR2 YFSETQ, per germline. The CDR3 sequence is CASSLAVRQGAHEQFF. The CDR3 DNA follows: TGCGCCAGCAGCTTGGCAGTACGGCAGGGGGCGCATGAGCAGTTCTTC. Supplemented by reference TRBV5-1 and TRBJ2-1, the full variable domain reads KAGVTQTPRYLIKTRGQQVTLSCSPISGHRSVSWYQQTPGQGLQFLFEYFSETQRNKGNFPGRFSGRQFSNSRSEMNVSTLELGDSALYLCASSLAVRQGAHEQFFGPGTRLTVL.

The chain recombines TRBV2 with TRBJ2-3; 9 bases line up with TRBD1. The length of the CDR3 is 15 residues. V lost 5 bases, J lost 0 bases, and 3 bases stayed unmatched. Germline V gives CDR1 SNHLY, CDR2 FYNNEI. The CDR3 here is CASSFDRGSTDTQYF. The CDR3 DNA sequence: TGTGCCAGCAGTTTCGACAGGGGGAGCACAGATACGCAGTATTTT.

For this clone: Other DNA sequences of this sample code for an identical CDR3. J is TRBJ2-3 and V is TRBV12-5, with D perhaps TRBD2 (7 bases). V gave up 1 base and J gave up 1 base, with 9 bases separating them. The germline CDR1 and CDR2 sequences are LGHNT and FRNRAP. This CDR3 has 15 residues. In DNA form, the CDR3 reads TGTGCTAGTGGTTTGGGGGGGGGCGGCACAGATACGCAGTATTTT. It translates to CASGLGGGGTDTQYF.

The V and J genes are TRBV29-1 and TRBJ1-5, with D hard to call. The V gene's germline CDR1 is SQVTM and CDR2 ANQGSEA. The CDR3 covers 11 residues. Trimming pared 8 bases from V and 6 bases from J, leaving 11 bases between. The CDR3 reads CSPPLRQPQHF. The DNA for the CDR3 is TGCAGCCCCCCTCTGCGTCAGCCCCAGCATTTT.

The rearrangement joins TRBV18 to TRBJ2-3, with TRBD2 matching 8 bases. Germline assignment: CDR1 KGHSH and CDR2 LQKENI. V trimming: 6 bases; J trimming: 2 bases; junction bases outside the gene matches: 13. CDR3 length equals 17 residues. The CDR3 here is CASSLEPGGRITDTQYF. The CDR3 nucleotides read TGTGCCAGCTCGCTGGAGCCGGGGGGGCGAATCACAGATACGCAGTATTTT.

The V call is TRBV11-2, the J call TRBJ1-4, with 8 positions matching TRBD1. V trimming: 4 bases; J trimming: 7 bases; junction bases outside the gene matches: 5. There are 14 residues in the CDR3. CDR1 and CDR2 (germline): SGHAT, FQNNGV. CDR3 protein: CASSSDRGFEKLFF. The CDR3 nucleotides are TGTGCCAGCAGCTCCGACAGGGGCTTTGAAAAACTGTTTTTT.

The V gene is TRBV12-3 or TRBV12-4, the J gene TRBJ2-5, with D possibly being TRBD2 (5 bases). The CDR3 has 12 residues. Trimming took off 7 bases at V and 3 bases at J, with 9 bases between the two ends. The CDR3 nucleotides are TGTGCCAGCACCGGGGATGAAGAGACCCAGTACTTC. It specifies CASTGDEETQYF.

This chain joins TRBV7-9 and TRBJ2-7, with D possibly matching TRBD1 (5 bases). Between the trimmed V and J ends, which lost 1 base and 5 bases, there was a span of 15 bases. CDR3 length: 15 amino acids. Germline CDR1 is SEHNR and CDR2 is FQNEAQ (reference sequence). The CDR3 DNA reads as TGTGCCAGCAGCTTAGTGCAGGGTCTTCTTGACGAGCAGTACTTC. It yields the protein CASSLVQGLLDEQYF.

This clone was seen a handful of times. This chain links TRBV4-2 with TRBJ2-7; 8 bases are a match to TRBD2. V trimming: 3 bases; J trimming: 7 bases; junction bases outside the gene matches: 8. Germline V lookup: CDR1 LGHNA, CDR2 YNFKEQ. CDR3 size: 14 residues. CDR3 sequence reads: CASSQGRGGWEQYF. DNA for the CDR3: TGTGCCAGCAGCCAGGGACGGGGGGGATGGGAGCAGTACTTC.

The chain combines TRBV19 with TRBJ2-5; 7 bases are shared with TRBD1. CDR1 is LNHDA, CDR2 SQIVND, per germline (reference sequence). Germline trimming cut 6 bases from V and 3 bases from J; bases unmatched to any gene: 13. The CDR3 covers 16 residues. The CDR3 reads CASSPKGQQFKETQYF. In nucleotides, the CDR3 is TGTGCCAGTAGCCCAAAGGGACAGCAGTTCAAAGAGACCCAGTACTTC. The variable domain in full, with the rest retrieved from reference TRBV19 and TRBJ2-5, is DGGITQSPKYLFRKEGQNVTLSCEQNLNHDAMYWYRQDPGQGLRLIYYSQIVNDFQKGDIAEGYSVSREKKESFPLTVTSAQKNPTAFYLCASSPKGQQFKETQYFGPGTRLLVL.

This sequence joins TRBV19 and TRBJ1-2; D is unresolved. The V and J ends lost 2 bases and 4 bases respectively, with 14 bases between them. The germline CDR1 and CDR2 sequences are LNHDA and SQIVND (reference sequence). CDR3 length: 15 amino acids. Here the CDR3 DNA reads TGTGCCAGTAGTATAAAGAAAGAGACGGGCTATGGCTACACCTTC. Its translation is CASSIKKETGYGYTF.

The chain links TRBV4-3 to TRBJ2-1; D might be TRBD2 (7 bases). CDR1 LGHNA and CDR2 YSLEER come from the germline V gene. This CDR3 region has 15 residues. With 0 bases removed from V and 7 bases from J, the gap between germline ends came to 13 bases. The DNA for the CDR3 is TGCGCCAGCAGCCAAGAATTAGGGGGAGGGAATGAGCAGTTCTTC. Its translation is CASSQELGGGNEQFF.

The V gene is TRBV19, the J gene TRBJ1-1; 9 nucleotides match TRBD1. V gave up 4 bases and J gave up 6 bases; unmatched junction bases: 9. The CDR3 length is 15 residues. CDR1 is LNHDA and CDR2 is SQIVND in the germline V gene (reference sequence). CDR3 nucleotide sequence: TGTGCCAGTAGTACCGGGACAGGGAGGATTTCTGAAGCTTTCTTT. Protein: CASSTGTGRISEAFF.

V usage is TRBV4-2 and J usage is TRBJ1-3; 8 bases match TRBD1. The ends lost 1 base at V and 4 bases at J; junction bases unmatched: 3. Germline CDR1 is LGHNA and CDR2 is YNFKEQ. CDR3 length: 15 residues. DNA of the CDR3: TGTGCCAGCAGCCAAGTGACAGGGGCGGGAAACACCATATATTTT. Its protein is CASSQVTGAGNTIYF.

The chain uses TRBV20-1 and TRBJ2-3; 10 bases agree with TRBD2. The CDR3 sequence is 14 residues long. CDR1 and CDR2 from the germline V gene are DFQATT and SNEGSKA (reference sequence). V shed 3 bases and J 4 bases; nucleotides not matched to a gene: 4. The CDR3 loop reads CSASSGLAADTQYF. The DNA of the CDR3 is TGCAGTGCTAGTAGTGGACTAGCGGCAGATACGCAGTATTTT.

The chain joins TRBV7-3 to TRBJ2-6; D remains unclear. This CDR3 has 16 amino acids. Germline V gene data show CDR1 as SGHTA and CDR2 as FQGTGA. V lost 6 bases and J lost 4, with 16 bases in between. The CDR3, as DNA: TGTGCCAGCAGACCGGGTCCTGCGTCAGGGGCCAACGTCCTGACTTTC. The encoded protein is CASRPGPASGANVLTF.

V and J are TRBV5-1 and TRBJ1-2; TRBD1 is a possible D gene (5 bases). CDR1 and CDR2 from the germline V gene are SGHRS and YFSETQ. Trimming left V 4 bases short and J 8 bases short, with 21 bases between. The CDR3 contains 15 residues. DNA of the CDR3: TGCGCCAGCAGCCCCGGAGGGGACCTAGTAGGGGGCTACACCTTC. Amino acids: CASSPGGDLVGGYTF. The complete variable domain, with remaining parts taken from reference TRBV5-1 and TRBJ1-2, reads KAGVTQTPRYLIKTRGQQVTLSCSPISGHRSVSWYQQTPGQGLQFLFEYFSETQRNKGNFPGRFSGRQFSNSRSEMNVSTLELGDSALYLCASSPGGDLVGGYTFGSGTRLTVV.

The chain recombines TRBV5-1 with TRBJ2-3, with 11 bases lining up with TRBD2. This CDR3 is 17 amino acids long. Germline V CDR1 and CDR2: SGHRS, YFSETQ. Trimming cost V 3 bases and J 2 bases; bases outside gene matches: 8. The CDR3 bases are TGCGCCAGCAGCTCCGGAGGGACTAGCGGCCACACAGATACGCAGTATTTT. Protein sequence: CASSSGGTSGHTDTQYF.

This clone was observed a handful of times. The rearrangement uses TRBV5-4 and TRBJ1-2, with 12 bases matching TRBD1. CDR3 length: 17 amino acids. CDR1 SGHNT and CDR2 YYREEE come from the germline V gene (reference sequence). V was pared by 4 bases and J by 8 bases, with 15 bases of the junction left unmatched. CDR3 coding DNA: TGTGCCAGCAGCCGCCTCGGATACGGGACAGGGGGCGCGGGCTACACCTTC. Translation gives CASSRLGYGTGGAGYTF.